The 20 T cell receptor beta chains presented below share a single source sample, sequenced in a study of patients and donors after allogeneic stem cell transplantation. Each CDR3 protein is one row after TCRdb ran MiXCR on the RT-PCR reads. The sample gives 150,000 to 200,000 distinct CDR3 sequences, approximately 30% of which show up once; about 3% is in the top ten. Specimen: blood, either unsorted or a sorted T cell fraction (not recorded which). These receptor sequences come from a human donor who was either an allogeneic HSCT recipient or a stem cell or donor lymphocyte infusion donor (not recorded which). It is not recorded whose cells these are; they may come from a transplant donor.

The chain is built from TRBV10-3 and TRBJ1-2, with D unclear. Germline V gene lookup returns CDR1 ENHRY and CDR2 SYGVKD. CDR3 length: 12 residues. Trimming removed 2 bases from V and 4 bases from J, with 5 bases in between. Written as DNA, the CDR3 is TGTGCCATCAGTGAGGGTGGCTATGGCTACACCTTC. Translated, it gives CAISEGGYGYTF.

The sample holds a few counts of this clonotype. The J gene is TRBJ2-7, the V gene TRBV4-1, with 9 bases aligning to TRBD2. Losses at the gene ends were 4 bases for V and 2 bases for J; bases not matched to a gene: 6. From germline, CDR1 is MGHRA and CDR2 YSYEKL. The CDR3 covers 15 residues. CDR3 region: CASSPVAGAAYEQYF. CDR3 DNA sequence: TGCGCCAGCAGCCCAGTAGCGGGAGCGGCCTACGAGCAGTACTTC.

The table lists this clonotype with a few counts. The CDR3: CASSEREIYEQYF. The DNA for the CDR3 is TGTGCCAGCTCGGAGCGGGAGATCTACGAGCAGTACTTC. The V call is TRBV18, the J call TRBJ2-7; 8 bases line up with TRBD2. V dropped 6 bases and J dropped 3; count of bases not matched to a gene: 4. Germline CDR1 KGHSH, CDR2 LQKENI. This CDR3 region has 13 residues. Using reference TRBV18 and TRBJ2-7 for the parts outside the CDR3, the full variable domain is NAGVMQNPRHLVRRRGQEARLRCSPMKGHSHVYWYRQLPEEGLKFMVYLQKENIIDESGMPKERFSAEFPKEGPSILRIQQVVRGDSAAYFCASSEREIYEQYFGPGTRLTVT.

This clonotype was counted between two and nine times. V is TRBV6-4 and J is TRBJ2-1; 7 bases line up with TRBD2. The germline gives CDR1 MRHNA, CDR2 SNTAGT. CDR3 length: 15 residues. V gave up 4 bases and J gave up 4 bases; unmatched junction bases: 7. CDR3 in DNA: TGTGCCAGCAGTGCGGATCCGGGAGGATACAATGAGCAGTTCTTC. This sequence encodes CASSADPGGYNEQFF.

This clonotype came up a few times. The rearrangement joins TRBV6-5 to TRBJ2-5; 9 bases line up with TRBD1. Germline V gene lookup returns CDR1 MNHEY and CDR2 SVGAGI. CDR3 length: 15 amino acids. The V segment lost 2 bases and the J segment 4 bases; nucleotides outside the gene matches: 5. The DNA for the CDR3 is TGTGCCAGCAGTTACACAGGGGGCTCCTCAGAGACCCAGTACTTC. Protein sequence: CASSYTGGSSETQYF.

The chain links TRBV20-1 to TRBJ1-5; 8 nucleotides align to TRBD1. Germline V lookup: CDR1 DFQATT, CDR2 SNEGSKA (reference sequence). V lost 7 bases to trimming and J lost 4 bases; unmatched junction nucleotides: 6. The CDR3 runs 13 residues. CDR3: CSGTRGRNQPQHF. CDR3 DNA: TGCAGTGGGACCAGGGGGCGAAATCAGCCCCAGCATTTT.

CDR3 nucleotides: TGCGCCAGCATGGAGAACAATGAGCAGTTCTTC. This sequence encodes CASMENNEQFF. The V call is TRBV10-1, the J call TRBJ2-1; D not resolved. Per germline, CDR1 WNHNN and CDR2 SYGVQD (reference sequence). With 7 bases removed from V and 5 bases from J, the gap between germline ends came to 6 bases. The CDR3 totals 11 residues.

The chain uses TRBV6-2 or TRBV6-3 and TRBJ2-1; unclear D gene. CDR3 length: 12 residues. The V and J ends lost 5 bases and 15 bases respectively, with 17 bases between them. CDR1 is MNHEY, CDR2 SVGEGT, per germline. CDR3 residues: CASSPGTGSGFF. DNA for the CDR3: TGTGCCAGCAGTCCTGGCACCGGGTCGGGGTTCTTC.

CDR3 in DNA: TGTGCCAGCAGCCAACAGGACAGGGAGAACACTGAAGCTTTCTTT. This encodes CASSQQDRENTEAFF. The chain couples TRBV4-2 to TRBJ1-1; 8 bases fit TRBD1. After removal of 2 bases from V and 1 base from J, the junction contained 3 bases not matched to a gene. Germline V lookup: CDR1 LGHNA, CDR2 YNFKEQ. The CDR3 is made up of 15 amino acids.

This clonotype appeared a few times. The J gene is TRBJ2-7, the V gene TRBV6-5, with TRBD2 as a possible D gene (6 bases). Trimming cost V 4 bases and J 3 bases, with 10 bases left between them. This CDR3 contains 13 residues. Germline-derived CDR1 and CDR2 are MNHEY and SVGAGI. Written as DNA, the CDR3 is TGTGCCAGCAGTTCCGGGACTTACTACGAGCAGTACTTC. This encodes CASSSGTYYEQYF.

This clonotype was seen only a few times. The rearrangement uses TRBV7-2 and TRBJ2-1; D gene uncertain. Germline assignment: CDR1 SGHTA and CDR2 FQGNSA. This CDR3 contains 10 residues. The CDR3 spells CSDMDNEQFF. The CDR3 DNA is TGTTCCGATATGGACAATGAGCAGTTCTTC.

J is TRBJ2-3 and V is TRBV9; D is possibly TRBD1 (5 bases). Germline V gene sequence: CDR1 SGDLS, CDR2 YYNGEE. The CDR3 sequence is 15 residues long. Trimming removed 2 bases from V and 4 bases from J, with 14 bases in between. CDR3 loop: CASSVWGDRPDTQYF. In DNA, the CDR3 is TGTGCCAGCAGCGTCTGGGGCGATCGTCCAGATACGCAGTATTTT.

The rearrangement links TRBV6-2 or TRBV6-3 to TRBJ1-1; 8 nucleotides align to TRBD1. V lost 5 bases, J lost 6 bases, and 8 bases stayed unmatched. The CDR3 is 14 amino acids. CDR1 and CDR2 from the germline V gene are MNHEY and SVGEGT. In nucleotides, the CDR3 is TGTGCCAGCAGTCAGGGGGCGCGGGTCGCTGAAGCTTTCTTT. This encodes CASSQGARVAEAFF.

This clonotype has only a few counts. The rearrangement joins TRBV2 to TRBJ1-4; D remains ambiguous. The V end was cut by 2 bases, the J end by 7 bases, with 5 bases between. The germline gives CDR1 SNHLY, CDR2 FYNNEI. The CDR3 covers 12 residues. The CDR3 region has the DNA TGTGCCAGCAGTGAACAGACTGAAAAACTGTTTTTT. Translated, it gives CASSEQTEKLFF.

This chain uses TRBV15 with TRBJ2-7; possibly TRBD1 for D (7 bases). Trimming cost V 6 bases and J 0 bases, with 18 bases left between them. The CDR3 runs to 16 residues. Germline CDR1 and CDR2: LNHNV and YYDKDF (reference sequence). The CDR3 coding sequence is TGTGCCACCAGGCGGACTACCGGGGACAGCTCCTACGAGCAGTACTTC. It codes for CATRRTTGDSSYEQYF.

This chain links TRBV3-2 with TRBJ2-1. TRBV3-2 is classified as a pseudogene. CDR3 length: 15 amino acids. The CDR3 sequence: CASSQGLFPYNEQFF. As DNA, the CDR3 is TGTGCCAGCAGCCAAGGGTTATTCCCCTACAATGAGCAGTTCTTC.

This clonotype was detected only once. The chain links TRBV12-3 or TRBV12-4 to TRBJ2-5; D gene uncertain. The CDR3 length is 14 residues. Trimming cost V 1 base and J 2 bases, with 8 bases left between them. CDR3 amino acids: CASSLGNRQETQYF. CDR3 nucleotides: TGTGCCAGCAGTTTAGGTAACAGACAAGAGACCCAGTACTTC.

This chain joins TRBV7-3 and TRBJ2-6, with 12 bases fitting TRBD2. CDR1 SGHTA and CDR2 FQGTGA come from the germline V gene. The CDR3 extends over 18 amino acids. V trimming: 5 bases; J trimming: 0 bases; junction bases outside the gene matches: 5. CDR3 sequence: CASSLRTSGISGANVLTF. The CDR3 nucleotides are TGTGCCAGCAGCCTTCGGACTAGCGGGATCTCTGGGGCCAACGTCCTGACTTTC.

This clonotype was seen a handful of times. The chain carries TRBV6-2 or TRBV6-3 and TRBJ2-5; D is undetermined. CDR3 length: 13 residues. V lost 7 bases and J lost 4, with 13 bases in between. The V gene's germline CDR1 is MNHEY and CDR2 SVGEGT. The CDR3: CASNGPSGETQYF. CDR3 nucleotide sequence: TGTGCCAGCAATGGGCCTTCGGGAGAGACCCAGTACTTC.

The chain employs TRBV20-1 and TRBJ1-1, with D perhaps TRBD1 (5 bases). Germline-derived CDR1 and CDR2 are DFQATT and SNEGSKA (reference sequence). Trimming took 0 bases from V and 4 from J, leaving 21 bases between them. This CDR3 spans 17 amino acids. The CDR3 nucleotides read TGCAGTGCTAGAGATCCCCAGGGTGGGTATTGGGCCACTGAAGCTTTCTTT. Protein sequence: CSARDPQGGYWATEAFF.